This T cell receptor (beta chain) was recorded in a study of cytomegalovirus exposure and HLA in healthy donors. Study in general: According to later analysis, the same platform produced the roughly 130 validation and around 730 first-cohort repertoires. General observations from the study: 164 TCR beta chains were listed as cytomegalovirus-associated.

This CDR3 is built from 15 residues. CDR1 is MGHDK and CDR2 is SYGVNS in the germline V gene. Trimming took 4 bases from V and 0 from J, leaving 11 bases between them. TCRdb's table, derived via immunoSEQ multiplex PCR, lists solely in-frame clones and lacks some. The sample contains approximately 190,000 clones, 84% of which appear only once. Regarding this clone: What it binds is not known.

Sequencing was carried out using PBMCs. The V and J genes are TRBV25-1 and TRBJ2-3, with TRBD2 as a possible D gene (5 bases). The sequence was obtained from a man in his late teens or twenties in good health and CMV-seropositive. CDR3 amino acids: CASSGGSYSTDTQYF. The CDR3 DNA reads TGTGCCAGCAGTGGAGGGTCATACAGCACAGATACGCAGTATTTT.